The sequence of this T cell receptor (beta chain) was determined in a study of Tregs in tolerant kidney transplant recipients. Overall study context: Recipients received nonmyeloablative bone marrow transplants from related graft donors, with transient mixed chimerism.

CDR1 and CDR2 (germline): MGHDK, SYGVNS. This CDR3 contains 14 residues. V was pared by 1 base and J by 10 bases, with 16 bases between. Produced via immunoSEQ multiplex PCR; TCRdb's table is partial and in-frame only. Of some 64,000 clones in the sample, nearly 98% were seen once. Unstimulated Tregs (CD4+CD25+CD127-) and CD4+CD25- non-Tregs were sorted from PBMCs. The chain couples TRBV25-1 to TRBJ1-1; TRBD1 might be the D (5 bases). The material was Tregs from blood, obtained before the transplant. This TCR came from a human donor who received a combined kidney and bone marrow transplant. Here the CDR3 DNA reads TGTGCCAGCAGTGAATTCCATTCGGGGGTGGGAGCTTTCTTT. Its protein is CASSEFHSGVGAFF.